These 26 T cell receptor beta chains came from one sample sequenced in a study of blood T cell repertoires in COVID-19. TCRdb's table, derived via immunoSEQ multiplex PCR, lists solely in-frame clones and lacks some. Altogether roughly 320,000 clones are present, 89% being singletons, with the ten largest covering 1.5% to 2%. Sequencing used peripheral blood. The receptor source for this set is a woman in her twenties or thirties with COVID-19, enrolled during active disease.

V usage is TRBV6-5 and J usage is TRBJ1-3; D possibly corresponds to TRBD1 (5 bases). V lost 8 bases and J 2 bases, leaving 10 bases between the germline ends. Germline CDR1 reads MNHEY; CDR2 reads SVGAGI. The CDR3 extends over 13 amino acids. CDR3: CASRRGPGNTIYF. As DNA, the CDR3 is TGTGCCAGCCGTAGGGGTCCTGGAAACACCATATATTTT.

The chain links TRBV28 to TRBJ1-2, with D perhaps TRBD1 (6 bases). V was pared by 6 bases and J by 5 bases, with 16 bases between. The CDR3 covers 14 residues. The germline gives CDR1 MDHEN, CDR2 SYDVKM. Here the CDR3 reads CASRAGQTIYGYTF. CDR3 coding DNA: TGTGCCAGCAGAGCTGGACAGACGATATATGGCTACACCTTC.

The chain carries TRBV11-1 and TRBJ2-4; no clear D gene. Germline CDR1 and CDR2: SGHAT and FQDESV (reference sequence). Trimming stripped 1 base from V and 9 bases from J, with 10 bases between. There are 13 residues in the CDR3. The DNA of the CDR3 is TGTGCCAGCAGCTTAGATAGAGCGTCCATTCAGTACTTC. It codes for CASSLDRASIQYF.

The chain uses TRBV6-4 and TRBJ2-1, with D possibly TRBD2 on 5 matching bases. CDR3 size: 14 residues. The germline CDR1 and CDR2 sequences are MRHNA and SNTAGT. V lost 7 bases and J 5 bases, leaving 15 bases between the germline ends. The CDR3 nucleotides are TGTGCCAGCAAAACCGAGGGAGAGAACAATGAGCAGTTCTTC. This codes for CASKTEGENNEQFF.

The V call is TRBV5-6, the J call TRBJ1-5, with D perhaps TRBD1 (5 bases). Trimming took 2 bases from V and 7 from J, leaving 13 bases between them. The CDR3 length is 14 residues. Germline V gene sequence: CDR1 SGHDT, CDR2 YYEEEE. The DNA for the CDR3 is TGTGCCAGCAGCTTTTATGGGGCAGGCCAGCCCCAGCATTTT. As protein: CASSFYGAGQPQHF.

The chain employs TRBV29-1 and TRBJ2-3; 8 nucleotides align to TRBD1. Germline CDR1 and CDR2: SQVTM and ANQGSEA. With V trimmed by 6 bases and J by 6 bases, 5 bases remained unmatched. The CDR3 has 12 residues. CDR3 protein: CSVRQGLDTQYF. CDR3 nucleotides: TGCAGCGTCAGACAGGGGCTGGATACGCAGTATTTT.

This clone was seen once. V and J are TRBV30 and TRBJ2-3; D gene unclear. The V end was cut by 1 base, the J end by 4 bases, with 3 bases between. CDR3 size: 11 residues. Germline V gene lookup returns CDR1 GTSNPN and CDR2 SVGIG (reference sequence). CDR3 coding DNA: TGTGCCTGGAGTGCTGCAGATACGCAGTATTTT. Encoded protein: CAWSAADTQYF. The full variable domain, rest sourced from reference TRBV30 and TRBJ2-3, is SQTIHQWPATLVQPVGSPLSLECTVEGTSNPNLYWYRQAAGRGLQLLFYSVGIGQISSEVPQNLSASRPQDRQFILSSKKLLLSDSGFYLCAWSAADTQYFGPGTRLTVL.

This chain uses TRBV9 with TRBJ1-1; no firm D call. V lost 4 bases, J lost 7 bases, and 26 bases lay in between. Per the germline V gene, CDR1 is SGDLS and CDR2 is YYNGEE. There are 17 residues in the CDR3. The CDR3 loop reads CASSPENLPGVTREAFF. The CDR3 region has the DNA TGTGCCAGCAGCCCGGAGAACCTCCCCGGCGTAACGCGTGAAGCTTTCTTT.

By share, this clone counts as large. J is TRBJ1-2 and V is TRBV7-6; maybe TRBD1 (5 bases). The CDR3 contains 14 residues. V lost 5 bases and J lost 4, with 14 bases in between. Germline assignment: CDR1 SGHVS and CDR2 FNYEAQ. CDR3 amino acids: CASSPGGVSYGYTF. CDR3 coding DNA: TGTGCCAGCAGCCCGGGGGGGGTGAGCTATGGCTACACCTTC.

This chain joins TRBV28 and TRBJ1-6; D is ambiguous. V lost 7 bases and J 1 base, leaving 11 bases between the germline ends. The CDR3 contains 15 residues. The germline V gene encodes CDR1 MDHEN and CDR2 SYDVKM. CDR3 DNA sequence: TGTGCCAGCAAAACCCGCAGGTCCTATAATTCACCCCTCCACTTT. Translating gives CASKTRRSYNSPLHF.

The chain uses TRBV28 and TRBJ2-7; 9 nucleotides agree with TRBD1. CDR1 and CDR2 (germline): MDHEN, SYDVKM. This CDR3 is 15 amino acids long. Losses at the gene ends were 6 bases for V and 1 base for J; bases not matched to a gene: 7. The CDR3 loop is CASSSPGTGSYEQYF. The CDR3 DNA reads TGTGCCAGCAGCTCCCCCGGGACAGGGTCCTACGAGCAGTACTTC.

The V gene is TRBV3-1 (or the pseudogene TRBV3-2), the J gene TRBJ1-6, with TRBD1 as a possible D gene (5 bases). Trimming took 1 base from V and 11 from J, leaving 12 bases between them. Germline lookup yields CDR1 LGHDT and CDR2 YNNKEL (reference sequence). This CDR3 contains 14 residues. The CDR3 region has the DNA TGTGCCAGCAGCCAAGGGCGGGGGATGACACCCCTCCACTTT. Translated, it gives CASSQGRGMTPLHF.

CDR3 sequence reads: CASSPYTGGDGSEAFF. CDR3 DNA sequence: TGCGCCAGCAGCCCCTATACAGGGGGCGATGGGTCTGAAGCTTTCTTT. The rearrangement joins TRBV4-3 to TRBJ1-1, with 9 bases that match TRBD1. CDR1 is LGHNA and CDR2 is YSLEER in the germline V gene. This CDR3 region has 16 residues. J lost 6 bases, V lost 4 bases, and 12 bases had no gene match.

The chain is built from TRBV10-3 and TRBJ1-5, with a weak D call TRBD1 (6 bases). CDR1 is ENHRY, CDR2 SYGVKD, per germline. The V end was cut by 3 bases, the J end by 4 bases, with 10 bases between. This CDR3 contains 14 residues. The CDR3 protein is CAISEGQSNQPQHF. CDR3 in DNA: TGTGCCATCAGTGAAGGACAGAGTAATCAGCCCCAGCATTTT.

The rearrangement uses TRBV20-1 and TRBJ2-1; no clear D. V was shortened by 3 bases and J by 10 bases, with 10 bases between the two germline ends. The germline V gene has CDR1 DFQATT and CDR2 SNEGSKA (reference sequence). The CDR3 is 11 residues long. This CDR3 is CSARAQIEQFF. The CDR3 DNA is TGCAGTGCTAGGGCCCAGATAGAGCAGTTCTTC.

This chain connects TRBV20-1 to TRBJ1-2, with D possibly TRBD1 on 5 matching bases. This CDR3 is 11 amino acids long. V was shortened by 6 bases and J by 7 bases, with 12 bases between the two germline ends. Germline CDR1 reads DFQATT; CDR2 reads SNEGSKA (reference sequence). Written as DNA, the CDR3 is TGCAGTGCGGGTAGGGACTCTGGCTACACCTTC. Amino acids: CSAGRDSGYTF.

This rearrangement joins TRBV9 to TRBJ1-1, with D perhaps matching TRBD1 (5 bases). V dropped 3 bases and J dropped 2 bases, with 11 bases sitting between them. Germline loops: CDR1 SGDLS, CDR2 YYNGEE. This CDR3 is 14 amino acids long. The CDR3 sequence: CASSATVLNTEAFF. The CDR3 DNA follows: TGTGCCAGCAGCGCGACAGTTCTCAACACTGAAGCTTTCTTT.

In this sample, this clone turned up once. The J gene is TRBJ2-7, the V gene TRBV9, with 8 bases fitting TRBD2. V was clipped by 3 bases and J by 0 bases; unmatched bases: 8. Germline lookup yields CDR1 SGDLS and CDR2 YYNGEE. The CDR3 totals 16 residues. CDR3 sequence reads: CASSAGLAPSSYEQYF. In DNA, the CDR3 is TGTGCCAGCAGCGCCGGACTAGCCCCGAGCTCCTACGAGCAGTACTTC.

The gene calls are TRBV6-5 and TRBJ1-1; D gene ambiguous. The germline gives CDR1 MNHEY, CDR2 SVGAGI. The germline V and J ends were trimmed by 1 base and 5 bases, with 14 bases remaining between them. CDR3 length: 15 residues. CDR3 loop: CASSYFKGGMTEAFF. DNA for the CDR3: TGTGCCAGCAGTTACTTTAAGGGAGGTATGACTGAAGCTTTCTTT.

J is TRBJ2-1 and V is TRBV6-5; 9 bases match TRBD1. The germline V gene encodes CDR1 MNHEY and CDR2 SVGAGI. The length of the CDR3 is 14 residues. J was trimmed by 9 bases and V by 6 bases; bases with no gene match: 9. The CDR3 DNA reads TGTGCCAGCAGCCCACCGACAGGGGGAGGTGAGCAGTTCTTC. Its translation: CASSPPTGGGEQFF.

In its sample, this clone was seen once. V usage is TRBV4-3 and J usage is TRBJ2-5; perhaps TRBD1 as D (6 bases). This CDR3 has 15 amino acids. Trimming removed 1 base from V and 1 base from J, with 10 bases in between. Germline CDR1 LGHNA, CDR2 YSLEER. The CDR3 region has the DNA TGCGCCAGCAGCCAAGGAAACAGGGCCCAAGAGACCCAGTACTTC. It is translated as CASSQGNRAQETQYF.

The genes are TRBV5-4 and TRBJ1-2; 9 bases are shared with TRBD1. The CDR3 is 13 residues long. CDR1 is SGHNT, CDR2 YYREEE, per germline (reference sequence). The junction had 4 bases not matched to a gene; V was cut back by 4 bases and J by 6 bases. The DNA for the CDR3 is TGTGCCAGCAGCGATTGGACAGGGGATGGCTACACCTTC. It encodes CASSDWTGDGYTF.

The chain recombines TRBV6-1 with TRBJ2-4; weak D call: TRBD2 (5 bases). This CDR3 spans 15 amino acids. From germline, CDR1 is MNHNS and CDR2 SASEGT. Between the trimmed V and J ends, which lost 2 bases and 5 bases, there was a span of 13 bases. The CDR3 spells CASSEIGEGQNIQYF. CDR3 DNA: TGTGCCAGCAGTGAAATCGGGGAAGGTCAAAACATTCAGTACTTC.

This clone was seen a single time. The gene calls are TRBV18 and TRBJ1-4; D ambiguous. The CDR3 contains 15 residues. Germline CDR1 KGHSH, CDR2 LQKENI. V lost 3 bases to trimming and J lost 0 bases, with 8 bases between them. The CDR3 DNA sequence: TGTGCCAGCTCACCTGTCGGGGCAACTAATGAAAAACTGTTTTTT. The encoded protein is CASSPVGATNEKLFF.

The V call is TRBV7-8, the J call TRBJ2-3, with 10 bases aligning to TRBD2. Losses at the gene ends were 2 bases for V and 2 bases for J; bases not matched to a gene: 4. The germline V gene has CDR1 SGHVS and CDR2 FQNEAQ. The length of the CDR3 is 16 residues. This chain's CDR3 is CASSLLAGVDTDTQYF. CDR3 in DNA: TGTGCCAGCAGCTTACTAGCGGGGGTAGACACAGATACGCAGTATTTT.

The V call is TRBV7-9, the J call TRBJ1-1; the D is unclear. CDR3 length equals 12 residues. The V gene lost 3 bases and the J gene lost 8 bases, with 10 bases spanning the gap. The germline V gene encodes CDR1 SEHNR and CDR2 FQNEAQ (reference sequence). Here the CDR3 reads CASSLAVGEAFF. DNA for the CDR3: TGTGCCAGCAGCTTGGCCGTCGGGGAAGCTTTCTTT.